This T cell receptor (beta chain) was sequenced in a study of shared clonotypes between healthy human individuals (dated by TCRdb to the early 2020s). With respect to the entire study: The cohort included three men and a couple of women between 18 and 49 years of age. Per donor, leukapheresis produced somewhere between about 0.94 and 9 billion PBMCs. Per donor, three plates each were used for CD4 naive and CD4 memory, two for CD8 naive, and one for CD8 memory. Blood TCR repertoires of five healthy adults were deeply sequenced to estimate repertoire size and the extent of clonotype sharing between individuals. Different laboratories and diverse techniques were used to prepare libraries and sequence TCR repertoires, to increase sequencing depth and limit assay-specific biases. What the work shows at the level of the full study, not this receptor alone: Around 5% of naive CD4, 3.5% of naive CD8, 2.3% of memory CD4, and roughly 0.4% of memory CD8 clonotypes were shared across several donors. Sampling was restricted to blood, and TCR repertoires in tissue are likely to differ from TCR repertoires in blood. Estimated clonotype richness was generally larger for naive than for memory subsets. Clonotypes shared by all four sorted-subset donors showed higher generation probabilities than non-shared clonotypes. Rarefaction of sorted-subset datasets indicated incomplete sequencing despite the large sequencing depth. Pairwise subsampling indicated that sequencing depth was expected to affect the degree of clonotype sharing among donors. Because the study included only a small number of donors, the genetic and exposure-history diversity represented was limited.

Note on this clone: This clone's antigen is unknown. Base qualities were left out, and no much larger clone turns up one base away.

The donors were healthy, HIV-negative adults who had no recently reported acute infections or vaccinations. Every donor was a Caucasian adult residing in Nashville, Tennessee, USA. Magnetic negative selection was used to enrich CD4+ T cells, after which naive cells were positively selected on CD45RA and the negative fraction became the memory subset. Blood was collected by leukapheresis, and PBMCs were isolated by Ficoll-Histopaque density gradient centrifugation and then cryopreserved in liquid nitrogen vapor phase. Analytical flow cytometry was used to check the purity and quantity of each magnetically sorted T cell population. Each sorted fraction had its genomic DNA isolated and then quantified by UV absorbance on a Nanodrop 2000c. Unmatched junction bases come to 9, with V trimmed by 3 bases and J by 4 bases. The CDR1 and CDR2 encoded by the germline V gene are SGDLS and YYNGEE. From its cysteine to its phenylalanine, the CDR3 spans 16 amino acids. Solely the CDR3 DNA is kept, with 48 bases framed from the first base.

TCR CDR3 regions were amplified from genomic DNA by multiplex PCR using the deep immunoSEQ assay. Extracted genomic DNA from each cell subset was spread evenly across all wells of several immunoSEQ 96-well plates, with each plate serving as a replicate. For sorted subsets, around 0.2 ug genomic DNA, equal to tens of thousands of T cell genomes, was loaded into each replicate PCR. The purified libraries were quantified using a Qubit 3.0 fluorometer, sized with a Bioanalyzer 2100, and then quantified again using the KAPA Library Quantification kit. Every immunoSEQ 96-well plate was sequenced on a separate single-read 150-cycle Illumina NextSeq 550 flow cell. The original methods were these. Because the immunoSEQ output included only junctional sequences and no quality scores, the filtering could not be the same as the filtering used for full-length reads. To assign V/J genes and CDR3, sequences were annotated against IMGT germline references using PyIR, a Python wrapper for IgBLAST v1.9. Reads were filtered out if the reads had weak V/J assignments (E-value above 1e-6), no CDR3, stop codons, out-of-frame junctions, or ambiguous translated residues. A V3J clonotype was defined by an identical inferred V gene, J gene, and CDR3 amino acid sequence. Percentage overlap between repertoires was calculated by dividing the number of shared unique clonotypes by the size of the smaller repertoire. RTK rarefaction, the Chao1 estimator, and Recon v2.1 estimates of unobserved clonotypes were used to assess repertoire richness. OLGA was used to compute generation probabilities for all TCRbeta clonotypes that the gDNA method yielded from a handful of donors. This immuneACCESS table, as held by TCRdb, lists in-frame sequences with V and J called but not all clones. Of the missing ones, under half trace to an unresolved V gene in checked studies; the others have no known cause. Clone size and the V and J calls come from that table; the DNA yielded D and trimming. The sample table lists around 2.5 million clones, approximately 93% of them with a count of one. 0.36% of the sample is taken by the ten largest.

The specimen was naive CD4+ T cells from PBMCs. According to the study, the label for this sample's cell subset or site signals: CD45RA+ positively selected. This clonotype originated in a man between 18 and 29 years old in good health. Some clones in this sample may be carry-over from other donors' samples. The chain couples TRBV9 to TRBJ2-7; the central 11 bases match TRBD2. The CDR3 region: CASSGTGTSGEYEQYF. The nucleotides read TGTGCCAGCAGCGGAACTGGGACTAGCGGAGAATACGAGCAGTACTTC.